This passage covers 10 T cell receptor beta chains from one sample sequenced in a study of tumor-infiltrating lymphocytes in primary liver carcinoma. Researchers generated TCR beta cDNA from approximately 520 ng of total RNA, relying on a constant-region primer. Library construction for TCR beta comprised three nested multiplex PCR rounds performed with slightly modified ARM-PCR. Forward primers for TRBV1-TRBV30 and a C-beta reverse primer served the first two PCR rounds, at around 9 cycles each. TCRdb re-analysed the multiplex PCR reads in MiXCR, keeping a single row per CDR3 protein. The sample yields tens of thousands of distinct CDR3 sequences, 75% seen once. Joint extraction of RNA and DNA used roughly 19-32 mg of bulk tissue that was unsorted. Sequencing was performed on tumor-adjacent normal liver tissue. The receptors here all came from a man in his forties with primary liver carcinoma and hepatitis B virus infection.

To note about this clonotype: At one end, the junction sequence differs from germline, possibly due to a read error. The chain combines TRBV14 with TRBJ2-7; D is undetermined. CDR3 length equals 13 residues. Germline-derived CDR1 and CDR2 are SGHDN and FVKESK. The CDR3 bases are TGTGCCAGCAGCCTGGTCGACAATTACGAGCAATACTTC. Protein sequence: CASSLVDNYEQYF. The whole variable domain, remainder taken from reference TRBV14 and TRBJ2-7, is EAGVTQFPSHSVIEKGQTVTLRCDPISGHDNLYWYRRVMGKEIKFLLHFVKESKQDESGMPNNRFLAERTGGTYSTLKVQPAELEDSGVYFCASSLVDNYEQYFGPGTRLTVT.

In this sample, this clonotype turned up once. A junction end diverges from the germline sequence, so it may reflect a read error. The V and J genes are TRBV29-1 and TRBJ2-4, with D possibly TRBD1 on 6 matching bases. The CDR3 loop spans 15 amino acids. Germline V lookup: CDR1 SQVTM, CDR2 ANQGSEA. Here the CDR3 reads CRVVVGGRGKNIQCF. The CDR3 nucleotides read TGCAGGGTTGTCGTAGGAGGCAGGGGCAAAAACATTCAGTGCTTC.

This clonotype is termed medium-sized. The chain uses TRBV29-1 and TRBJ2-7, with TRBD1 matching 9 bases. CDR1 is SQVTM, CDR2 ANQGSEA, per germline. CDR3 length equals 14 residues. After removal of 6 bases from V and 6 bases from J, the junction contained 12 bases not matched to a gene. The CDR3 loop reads CSVQVTGGEGEQYF. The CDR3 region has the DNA TGCAGCGTACAAGTTACAGGGGGCGAGGGCGAGCAGTACTTC.

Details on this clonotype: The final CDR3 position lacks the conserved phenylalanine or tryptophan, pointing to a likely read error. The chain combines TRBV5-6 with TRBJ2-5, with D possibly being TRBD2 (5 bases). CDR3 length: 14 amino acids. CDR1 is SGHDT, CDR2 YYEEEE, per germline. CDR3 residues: CTSSLEASQETQYI. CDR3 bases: TGCACCAGCAGCTTGGAGGCTAGCCAAGAGACCCAGTACATC.

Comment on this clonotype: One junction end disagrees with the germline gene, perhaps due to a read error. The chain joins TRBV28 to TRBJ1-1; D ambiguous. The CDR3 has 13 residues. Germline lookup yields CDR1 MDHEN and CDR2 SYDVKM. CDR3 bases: TGTGCTAGCAGTTCGCATGACGGGACTGAAGCTTTCTTT. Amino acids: CASSSHDGTEAFF.

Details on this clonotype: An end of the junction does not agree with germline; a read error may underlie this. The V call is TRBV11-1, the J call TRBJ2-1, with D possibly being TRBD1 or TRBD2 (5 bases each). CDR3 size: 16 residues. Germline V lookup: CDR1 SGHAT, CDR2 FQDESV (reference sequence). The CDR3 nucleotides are TGTGCCGGGAGCCCCAGGGTGGCGAACTCCTTCAATGAGCAGTTCTTC. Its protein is CAGSPRVANSFNEQFF.

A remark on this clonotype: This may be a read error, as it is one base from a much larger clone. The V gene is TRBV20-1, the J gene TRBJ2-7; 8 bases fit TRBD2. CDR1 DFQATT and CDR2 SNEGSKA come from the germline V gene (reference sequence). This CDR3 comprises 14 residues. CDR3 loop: CNASRLAIDYEQYF. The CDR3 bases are TGCAATGCTAGCAGACTAGCGATCGACTACGAGCAGTACTTC.

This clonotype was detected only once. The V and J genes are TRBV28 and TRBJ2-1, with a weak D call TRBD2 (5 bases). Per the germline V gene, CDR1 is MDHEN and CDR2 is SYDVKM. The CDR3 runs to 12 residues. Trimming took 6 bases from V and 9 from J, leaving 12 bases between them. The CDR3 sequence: CASRTSGIEQFF. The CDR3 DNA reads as TGTGCCAGCAGAACTAGTGGCATTGAGCAGTTCTTC.

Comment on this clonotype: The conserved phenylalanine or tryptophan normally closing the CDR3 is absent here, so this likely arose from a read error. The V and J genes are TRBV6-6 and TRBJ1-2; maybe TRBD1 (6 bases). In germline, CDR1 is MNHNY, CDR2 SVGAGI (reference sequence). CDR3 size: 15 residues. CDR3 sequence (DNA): TGTGCCAGTAGTTCCGACGACGGGACACGCTATGGCTACACCTTG. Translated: CASSSDDGTRYGYTL.

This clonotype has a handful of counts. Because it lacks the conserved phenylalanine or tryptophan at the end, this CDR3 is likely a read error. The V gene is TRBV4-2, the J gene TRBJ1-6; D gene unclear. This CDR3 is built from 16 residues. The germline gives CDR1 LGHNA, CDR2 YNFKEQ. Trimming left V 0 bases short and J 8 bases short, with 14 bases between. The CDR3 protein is CASSQEGLGGDSPLHS. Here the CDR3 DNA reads TGTGCCAGCAGCCAAGAGGGGTTAGGAGGAGATTCACCCCTCCACTCT.